The subject of this entry is one T cell receptor (beta chain). Libraries were prepared by immunoSEQ multiplex PCR; TCRdb keeps only in-frame clonotypes and omits some of them. The data contain 250,000 or so clones, around 87% of them seen just once; the ten biggest clones take up 2.5% to 3%. The source of the sample is a study of cytomegalovirus exposure and HLA in healthy donors. This CDR3 region has 17 residues. The ends were cut back, 4 bases at V and 0 bases at J, with 15 bases in the middle. The V gene's germline CDR1 is SGHDN and CDR2 FVKESK. Sequencing was performed on PBMCs. This rearrangement joins TRBV14 to TRBJ1-4; the D gene is possibly TRBD1 (5 bases). The sequence was collected from a man aged 18 to 30 in good health and CMV-seronegative. CDR3 coding DNA: TGTGCCAGCAGCCGATATCTCGGCAGGGCAACTAATGAAAAACTGTTTTTT. This encodes CASSRYLGRATNEKLFF.